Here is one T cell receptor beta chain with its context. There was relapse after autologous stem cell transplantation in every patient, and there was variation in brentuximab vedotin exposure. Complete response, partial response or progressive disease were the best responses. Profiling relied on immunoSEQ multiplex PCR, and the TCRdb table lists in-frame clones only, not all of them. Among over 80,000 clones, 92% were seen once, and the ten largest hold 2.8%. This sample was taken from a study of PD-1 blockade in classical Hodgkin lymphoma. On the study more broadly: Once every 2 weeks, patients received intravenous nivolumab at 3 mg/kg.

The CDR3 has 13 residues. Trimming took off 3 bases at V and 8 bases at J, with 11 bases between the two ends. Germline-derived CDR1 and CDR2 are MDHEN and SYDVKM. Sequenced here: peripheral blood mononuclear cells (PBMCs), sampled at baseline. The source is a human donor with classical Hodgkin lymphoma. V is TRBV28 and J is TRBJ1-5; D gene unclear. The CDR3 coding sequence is TGTGCCAGCAGTTTTGACACGTTGGAGCCCCAGCATTTT. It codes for CASSFDTLEPQHF.